This passage covers 24 T cell receptor beta chains from one sample sequenced in a study of cytomegalovirus exposure and HLA in healthy donors. 60 Vbeta and 13 Jbeta primers were used in PCR. TCRdb keeps only in-frame clones here, not all; method: immunoSEQ multiplex PCR. The repertoire holds approximately 150,000 clones, with roughly two thirds as singletons. Sequenced sample: PBMCs. All receptors derive from a woman younger than 35 in good health and CMV-seropositive.

This clone occurred once. The genes are TRBV11-3 and TRBJ2-5; maybe TRBD1 (6 bases). Germline assignment: CDR1 SGHNT and CDR2 YENEEA. The CDR3 loop spans 13 amino acids. Trimming shortened V by 5 bases and J by 1 base, and 8 bases separated the two germline ends. The CDR3 DNA sequence: TGTGCCAGCAGCCAGGGGCCCCAAGAGACCCAGTACTTC. Its translation: CASSQGPQETQYF.

Only a few counts were recorded for this clone. The V call is TRBV7-3, the J call TRBJ2-6, with 7 bases identical to TRBD2. Losses at the gene ends were 0 bases for V and 0 bases for J; bases not matched to a gene: 8. This CDR3 has 19 residues. CDR1 is SGHTA, CDR2 FQGTGA, per germline. The CDR3 spells CASSLTHRLASSGANVLTF. The CDR3 DNA reads as TGTGCCAGCAGCTTAACGCACCGACTAGCTAGCTCTGGGGCCAACGTCCTGACTTTC.

The rearrangement joins TRBV5-1 to TRBJ2-3; the D is unclear. Germline CDR1 reads SGHRS; CDR2 reads YFSETQ. Trimming cost V 2 bases and J 0 bases, with 13 bases left between them. There are 16 residues in the CDR3. CDR3 sequence (DNA): TGCGCCAGCAGCTTAGGCCAGACTTCTAGCACAGATACGCAGTATTTT. Residues: CASSLGQTSSTDTQYF. Combining the CDR3 with reference TRBV5-1 and TRBJ2-3 gives the whole variable domain KAGVTQTPRYLIKTRGQQVTLSCSPISGHRSVSWYQQTPGQGLQFLFEYFSETQRNKGNFPGRFSGRQFSNSRSEMNVSTLELGDSALYLCASSLGQTSSTDTQYFGPGTRLTVL.

The chain links TRBV4-1 to TRBJ2-1; 12 bases map to TRBD2. Looked up from germline, CDR1 is MGHRA and CDR2 is YSYEKL. CDR3 length equals 15 residues. Losses at the gene ends were 3 bases for V and 9 bases for J; bases not matched to a gene: 6. The CDR3 DNA reads as TGCGCCAGCAGCCATGGACTAGCGGGGTTATTTGAGCAGTTCTTC. Translation: CASSHGLAGLFEQFF.

J is TRBJ2-7 and V is TRBV5-4; TRBD2 aligns across 14 bases. With 4 bases clipped from V and 6 bases from J, the junction kept 6 bases outside the gene matches. Germline V lookup: CDR1 SGHNT, CDR2 YYREEE (reference sequence). The CDR3 consists of 15 residues. Here the CDR3 DNA reads TGTGCCAGCAGCCTCGGGACTAGCGGGGGAGTCGAGCAGTACTTC. Protein product: CASSLGTSGGVEQYF.

The rearrangement joins TRBV27 to TRBJ1-1; TRBD1 agrees at 7 bases. The V gene end was trimmed by 7 bases and the J gene end by 9 bases; junction bases not matched to a gene: 14. Germline V gives CDR1 MNHEY, CDR2 SMNVEV (reference sequence). This CDR3 region has 14 residues. CDR3 sequence reads: CASTSLTTGTQAFF. CDR3 nucleotides: TGTGCCAGCACTTCCTTAACGACAGGGACCCAAGCTTTCTTT.

V usage is TRBV27 and J usage is TRBJ1-1; TRBD1 matches 8 bases. There are 11 residues in the CDR3. Germline V gene lookup returns CDR1 MNHEY and CDR2 SMNVEV (reference sequence). J was trimmed by 7 bases and V by 7 bases; bases with no gene match: 2. The CDR3 DNA reads as TGTGCCAGCATACAGGGGGTTGAAGCTTTCTTT. Translating it yields CASIQGVEAFF.

This clone was seen just once. The rearrangement uses TRBV19 and TRBJ1-1; perhaps TRBD1 as D (6 bases). The CDR3 has 13 amino acids. Trimming shortened V by 5 bases and J by 5 bases, and 12 bases separated the two germline ends. Looked up from germline, CDR1 is LNHDA and CDR2 is SQIVND (reference sequence). CDR3 protein: CASSPTGTTEAFF. The CDR3 coding sequence is TGTGCCAGTAGTCCAACCGGGACAACTGAAGCTTTCTTT. The full variable domain, completed using reference TRBV19 and TRBJ1-1, is DGGITQSPKYLFRKEGQNVTLSCEQNLNHDAMYWYRQDPGQGLRLIYYSQIVNDFQKGDIAEGYSVSREKKESFPLTVTSAQKNPTAFYLCASSPTGTTEAFFGQGTRLTVV.

The gene calls are TRBV9 and TRBJ2-5, with D possibly being TRBD2 (5 bases). The DNA end is more similar to TRBJ2-7, so the J call may be wrong. Germline V gene lookup returns CDR1 SGDLS and CDR2 YYNGEE. The CDR3 length is 13 residues. In DNA, the CDR3 is TGTGCCGGAAAGCGGACGCTAGACTACGAGCAGTACTTC. Its protein is CAGKRTLDYEQYF.

This clone has just a few counts. The V and J genes are TRBV5-1 and TRBJ2-2, with 7 bases identical to TRBD2. With V trimmed by 5 bases and J by 1 base, 2 bases remained unmatched. The germline V gene has CDR1 SGHRS and CDR2 YFSETQ. The CDR3 runs 14 residues. The CDR3 region has the DNA TGCGCCAGCAGTTGGGAGGGGAACACCGGGGAGCTGTTTTTT. It encodes CASSWEGNTGELFF.

The chain combines TRBV6-4 with TRBJ2-7, with 7 bases matching TRBD2. The germline gives CDR1 MRHNA, CDR2 SNTAGT. The trim removed 2 bases at V and 5 bases at J, leaving 15 bases unmatched. This CDR3 has 17 residues. As DNA, the CDR3 is TGTGCCAGCAGTGACCCGTCTGGACGGGAGGCCGCCCACGAGCAGTACTTC. Protein product: CASSDPSGREAAHEQYF.

The chain links TRBV19 to TRBJ1-2, with TRBD1 as a possible D gene (6 bases). V lost 3 bases, J lost 3 bases, and 17 bases lay in between. Germline V gene sequence: CDR1 LNHDA, CDR2 SQIVND (reference sequence). This CDR3 has 16 residues. This CDR3 is CASSMPHPAGDYGYTF. The CDR3 DNA follows: TGTGCCAGTAGTATGCCACACCCGGCAGGGGACTATGGCTACACCTTC. Full variable domain (outside the CDR3, taken from reference TRBV19 and TRBJ1-2): DGGITQSPKYLFRKEGQNVTLSCEQNLNHDAMYWYRQDPGQGLRLIYYSQIVNDFQKGDIAEGYSVSREKKESFPLTVTSAQKNPTAFYLCASSMPHPAGDYGYTFGSGTRLTVV.

The chain is built from TRBV4-1 and TRBJ1-1; no definite D call. Trimming took off 4 bases at V and 4 bases at J, with 16 bases between the two ends. From germline, CDR1 is MGHRA and CDR2 YSYEKL. This CDR3 spans 15 amino acids. The CDR3 nucleotides are TGCGCCAGCAGCCTGTCTCTCGTCCCGGGCACTGAAGCTTTCTTT. Amino acid sequence: CASSLSLVPGTEAFF.

The chain is built from TRBV7-2 and TRBJ1-4; D not resolved. Germline assignment: CDR1 SGHTA and CDR2 FQGNSA. Trimming took 6 bases from V and 8 from J, leaving 16 bases between them. The CDR3 has 14 residues. CDR3 DNA: TGTGCCAGCAGTTCGGGTCCCTCCCAGGAAAAACTGTTTTTT. This sequence encodes CASSSGPSQEKLFF.

V is TRBV6-6 and J is TRBJ2-7; TRBD2 matches at 8 bases. V shed 4 bases and J 1 base; nucleotides not matched to a gene: 9. Germline CDR1 and CDR2: MNHNY and SVGAGI (reference sequence). The CDR3 loop spans 16 amino acids. The CDR3 loop is CASSLGTSTNSYEQYF. As DNA, the CDR3 is TGTGCCAGCAGTTTGGGGACTAGTACAAATTCCTACGAGCAGTACTTC.

The V gene is TRBV18, the J gene TRBJ2-7; 7 nucleotides align to TRBD1. This CDR3 region has 14 residues. Germline loops: CDR1 KGHSH, CDR2 LQKENI. V dropped 1 base and J dropped 0; count of bases not matched to a gene: 0. DNA of the CDR3: TGTGCCAGCTCACCACGGGACAGCTCCTACGAGCAGTACTTC. This gives the protein CASSPRDSSYEQYF.

The count of this clone is one. The V gene is TRBV19, the J gene TRBJ1-6, with D tentatively TRBD1 (5 bases). This CDR3 is built from 16 residues. Germline CDR1 reads LNHDA; CDR2 reads SQIVND (reference sequence). Trimming removed 0 bases at V and 3 bases at J, with 9 bases between. This CDR3 reads CASSIDRASYNSPLHF. The CDR3 DNA sequence: TGTGCCAGTAGTATAGACAGGGCAAGCTATAATTCACCCCTCCACTTT.

This clone came up a few times. The V gene is TRBV19, the J gene TRBJ2-1; D gene uncertain. The germline gives CDR1 LNHDA, CDR2 SQIVND (reference sequence). Trimming removed 3 bases from V and 0 bases from J, with 9 bases in between. This CDR3 region has 15 residues. The CDR3 DNA reads as TGTGCCAGTAGTATCGCGGTGAGCTCCTACAATGAGCAGTTCTTC. This codes for CASSIAVSSYNEQFF.

The gene calls are TRBV6-1 and TRBJ2-5, with D possibly matching TRBD1 (5 bases). The DNA end favors TRBJ2-7, so the J call may be wrong. The CDR3 consists of 13 residues. CDR1 and CDR2 from the germline V gene are MNHNS and SASEGT. CDR3: CASSSRDSYEQYF. The DNA for the CDR3 is TGTGCCAGCAGTAGCAGGGACTCCTACGAGCAGTACTTC.

This clone was detected only a few times. The chain uses TRBV30 and TRBJ2-1; 9 nucleotides align to TRBD1. Trimming removed 5 bases from V and 8 bases from J; junction bases left unmatched: 7. The germline V gene has CDR1 GTSNPN and CDR2 SVGIG (reference sequence). CDR3 size: 13 residues. The CDR3 DNA is TGTGCCTGGCGGGGGACAGGGCCCTATGAGCAGTTCTTC. Its protein is CAWRGTGPYEQFF.

This clone appeared a few times. J is TRBJ2-2 and V is TRBV5-5; D call uncertain. The CDR3 loop spans 13 amino acids. Trimming removed 2 bases from V and 5 bases from J, with 7 bases in between. Looked up from germline, CDR1 is SGHKS and CDR2 is YYEKEE (reference sequence). CDR3 sequence reads: CASSFWATGELFF. The CDR3 nucleotides read TGTGCCAGCAGCTTTTGGGCTACCGGGGAGCTGTTTTTT.

The genes are TRBV9 and TRBJ2-3; TRBD2 agrees at 10 bases. Germline V CDR1 and CDR2: SGDLS, YYNGEE. The V and J ends lost 0 bases and 4 bases, in that order; junction bases with no gene match: 11. This CDR3 region has 18 residues. CDR3 sequence (DNA): TGTGCCAGCAGCGTAGCTACGTGGACTAGCGGCCGATCAGATACGCAGTATTTT. As protein: CASSVATWTSGRSDTQYF.

The genes are TRBV15 and TRBJ2-5; D may be TRBD1 (6 bases). This CDR3 contains 15 residues. The V gene lost 0 bases and the J gene lost 2 bases, with 10 bases spanning the gap. Germline CDR1 LNHNV, CDR2 YYDKDF (reference sequence). The CDR3, as DNA: TGTGCCACCAGCAGAGATCTGGACAGTCAAGAGACCCAGTACTTC. It specifies CATSRDLDSQETQYF.

With regard to this clone: One end of the junction varies from germline; a read error may be responsible. The chain joins TRBV30 to TRBJ2-7, with D maybe TRBD1 (6 bases). CDR1 and CDR2 (germline): GTSNPN, SVGIG (reference sequence). The CDR3 extends over 12 amino acids. CDR3 bases: TGTGCCTGCCCGGGACAAGCCTACGAGCAGTGCTTC. Translation gives CACPGQAYEQCF.